Following are 15 T cell receptor beta chains from one sample sequenced in a study of blood T cell repertoires in COVID-19. Using immunoSEQ multiplex PCR, the repertoire was profiled, and TCRdb retains in-frame clones only, with some absent. The data show 40,000 to 60,000 clones, with 75% to 90% seen just once and 2.1% held by the top ten. Sequencing was carried out using peripheral blood. Source of these receptors: a woman aged 80 or over with COVID-19, enrolled during active disease.

The J gene is TRBJ2-7, the V gene TRBV11-3, with D perhaps matching TRBD2 (6 bases). Between the trimmed V and J ends, which lost 8 bases and 0 bases, there was a span of 14 bases. The CDR3 length is 14 residues. Germline V CDR1 and CDR2: SGHNT, YENEEA. The CDR3 coding sequence is TGTGCCAGCTCCCAGGAGGGTGCCTCCTACGAGCAGTACTTC. Its translation: CASSQEGASYEQYF. Using reference TRBV11-3 and TRBJ2-7 for the parts outside the CDR3, the full variable domain is EAGVVQSPRYKIIEKKQPVAFWCNPISGHNTLYWYLQNLGQGPELLIRYENEEAVDDSQLPKDRFSAERLKGVDSTLKIQPAELGDSAVYLCASSQEGASYEQYFGPGTRLTVT.

To note about this clone: The DNA is omitted, as the CDR3 cannot be located on it reliably, and the CDR3 follows TCRdb's listing. V gene TRBV19 combines with J gene TRBJ1-2. The CDR3 spans 13 amino acids, including both terminal residues. Germline V gene sequence: CDR1 LNHDA, CDR2 SQIVND (reference sequence). The CDR3 is CASTSARGYGYTF.

The V and J genes are TRBV28 and TRBJ2-7; D perhaps matches TRBD2 (5 bases). Germline V gene lookup returns CDR1 MDHEN and CDR2 SYDVKM. V lost 5 bases to trimming and J lost 2 bases, with 10 bases between them. CDR3 length equals 13 residues. The CDR3 DNA reads TGTGCCAGCAGTCTTAGCGAGACCTACGAGCAGTACTTC. It encodes CASSLSETYEQYF.

The chain is built from TRBV7-2 and TRBJ1-5; 7 bases line up with TRBD1. Losses at the gene ends were 4 bases for V and 1 base for J; bases not matched to a gene: 7. CDR1 SGHTA and CDR2 FQGNSA come from the germline V gene. The CDR3 is made up of 16 amino acids. The CDR3 DNA reads as TGTGCCAGCAGCTCCTTTCCGGGACAGAGCAATCAGCCCCAGCATTTT. Translated: CASSSFPGQSNQPQHF.

This chain uses TRBV5-1 with TRBJ2-5, with D unclear. The V end was cut by 0 bases, the J end by 2 bases, with 11 bases between. The CDR3 has 15 amino acids. Germline V gives CDR1 SGHRS, CDR2 YFSETQ. The CDR3 nucleotides are TGCGCCAGCAGCTTGGCCCCGGCGGTACAAGAGACCCAGTACTTC. This codes for CASSLAPAVQETQYF. Full variable domain (rest looked up from reference TRBV5-1 and TRBJ2-5): KAGVTQTPRYLIKTRGQQVTLSCSPISGHRSVSWYQQTPGQGLQFLFEYFSETQRNKGNFPGRFSGRQFSNSRSEMNVSTLELGDSALYLCASSLAPAVQETQYFGPGTRLLVL.

The chain is built from TRBV6-1 and TRBJ2-7; D is possibly TRBD1 (6 bases). Trimming pared 3 bases from V and 3 bases from J, leaving 12 bases between. CDR3 length: 14 residues. The germline V gene has CDR1 MNHNS and CDR2 SASEGT. CDR3: CASSDRGRFYEQYF. In DNA, the CDR3 is TGTGCCAGCAGTGACAGGGGAAGGTTCTACGAGCAGTACTTC.

The chain couples TRBV7-2 to TRBJ1-5; 9 bases align to TRBD1. Germline trimming cut 4 bases from V and 6 bases from J; bases unmatched to any gene: 4. Germline V gives CDR1 SGHTA, CDR2 FQGNSA. CDR3 length: 14 residues. The CDR3 spells CASSWGQGGQPQHF. CDR3 nucleotides: TGTGCCAGCAGCTGGGGACAGGGCGGTCAGCCCCAGCATTTT.

V and J are TRBV24-1 and TRBJ2-1; possible D gene TRBD2, 5 bases. Germline V lookup: CDR1 KGHDR, CDR2 SFDVKD. This CDR3 is built from 15 residues. Between the trimmed V and J ends, which lost 3 bases and 4 bases, there was a span of 12 bases. In DNA form, the CDR3 reads TGTGCCACCAGTGATGGGGAGAAAGGATACAATGAGCAGTTCTTC. Protein sequence: CATSDGEKGYNEQFF.

This chain uses TRBV5-4 with TRBJ1-3, with D possibly TRBD1 on 6 matching bases. The CDR3 covers 15 residues. From germline, CDR1 is SGHNT and CDR2 YYREEE (reference sequence). V was clipped by 1 base and J by 0 bases, with 8 bases between them. The CDR3 sequence: CASSLQGSSGNTIYF. Written as DNA, the CDR3 is TGTGCCAGCAGCTTGCAGGGGAGCTCTGGAAACACCATATATTTT.

The CDR3 DNA follows: TGTGCCAGCAGCTTCGCCCCCGGGGATACGCAGTATTTT. Amino acids: CASSFAPGDTQYF. J is TRBJ2-3 and V is TRBV5-4, with no clear D. Germline V gene lookup returns CDR1 SGHNT and CDR2 YYREEE (reference sequence). CDR3 length: 13 amino acids. The germline V and J ends were trimmed by 2 bases and 6 bases, with 10 bases remaining between them.

With regard to this clone: Distinct nucleotide sequences in the sample also encode this CDR3. This chain joins TRBV9 and TRBJ1-5; the D is unclear. The germline V and J ends were trimmed by 0 bases and 2 bases, with 6 bases remaining between them. This CDR3 is built from 14 residues. Germline V gives CDR1 SGDLS, CDR2 YYNGEE. CDR3 in DNA: TGTGCCAGCAGCGTAGGCGGTGGCAATCAGCCCCAGCATTTT. Translated: CASSVGGGNQPQHF.

The chain recombines TRBV7-9 with TRBJ2-5, with unresolved D. Germline V gene data show CDR1 as SEHNR and CDR2 as FQNEAQ (reference sequence). The length of the CDR3 is 12 residues. Trimming cost V 5 bases and J 5 bases, with 9 bases left between them. The CDR3 region is CASSTVGETQYF. CDR3 DNA sequence: TGTGCCAGCAGCACCGTGGGCGAGACCCAGTACTTC.

The chain uses TRBV30 and TRBJ1-3; no firm D call. There are 14 residues in the CDR3. The V gene's germline CDR1 is GTSNPN and CDR2 SVGIG (reference sequence). The ends were cut back, 0 bases at V and 4 bases at J, with 10 bases in the middle. Written as DNA, the CDR3 is TGTGCCTGGAGTGTAGGAGGGTCCGGAAACACCATATATTTT. Protein sequence: CAWSVGGSGNTIYF.

V is TRBV28 and J is TRBJ1-2; D remains unclear. The CDR3 is 13 residues long. Germline CDR1 reads MDHEN; CDR2 reads SYDVKM. V was cut by 6 bases and J by 2 bases, with 10 bases left in between. CDR3: CASSTSVNYGYTF. The CDR3 DNA follows: TGTGCCAGCAGCACCTCAGTGAACTATGGCTACACCTTC.

The genes are TRBV2 and TRBJ2-7, with D uncertain. The CDR3 has 14 amino acids. Germline lookup yields CDR1 SNHLY and CDR2 FYNNEI. Trimming took off 6 bases at V and 0 bases at J, with 12 bases between the two ends. CDR3: CASRTFGSSYEQYF. CDR3 sequence (DNA): TGTGCCAGCAGGACTTTCGGATCCTCCTACGAGCAGTACTTC.